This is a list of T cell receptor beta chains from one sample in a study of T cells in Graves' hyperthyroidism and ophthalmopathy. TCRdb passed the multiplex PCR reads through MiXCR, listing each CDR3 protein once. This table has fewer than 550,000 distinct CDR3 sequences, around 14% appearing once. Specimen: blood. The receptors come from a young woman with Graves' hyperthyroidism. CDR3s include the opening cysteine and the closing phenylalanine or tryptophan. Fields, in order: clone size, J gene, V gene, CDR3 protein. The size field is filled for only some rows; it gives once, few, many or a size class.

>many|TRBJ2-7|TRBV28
CASRPRTGSYEQYF
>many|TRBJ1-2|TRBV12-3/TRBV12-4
CASSLRQGGYTF
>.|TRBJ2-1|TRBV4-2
CASSQDRRAGGEQFF
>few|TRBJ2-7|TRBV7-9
CASSALGSGYEQYF
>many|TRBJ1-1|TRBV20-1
CSARHLVLNTEAFF
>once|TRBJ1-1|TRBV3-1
CASSEGTGMNTEAFF
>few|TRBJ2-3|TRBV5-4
CASSSPGLAKDTQYF
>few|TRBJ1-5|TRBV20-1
CSALTGPSQPQHF
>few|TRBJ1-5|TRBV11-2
CASSFTDQPQHF
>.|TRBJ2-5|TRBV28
CASSAPTSGRALGTQYF
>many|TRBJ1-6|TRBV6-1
CASTQGGPNSPLHF
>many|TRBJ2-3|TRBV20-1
CSARPTSTDTQYF
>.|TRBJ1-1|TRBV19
CASRTRLNTEAFF
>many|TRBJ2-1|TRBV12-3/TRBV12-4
CASGSLGEQFF
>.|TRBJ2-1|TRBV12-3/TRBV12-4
CASLNTGRSYNEQFF
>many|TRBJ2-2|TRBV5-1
CASSLGTSGTTGELFF
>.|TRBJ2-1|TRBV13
CASSLGLGGHEQFF
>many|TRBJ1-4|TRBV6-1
CASNVAGAEKLFF